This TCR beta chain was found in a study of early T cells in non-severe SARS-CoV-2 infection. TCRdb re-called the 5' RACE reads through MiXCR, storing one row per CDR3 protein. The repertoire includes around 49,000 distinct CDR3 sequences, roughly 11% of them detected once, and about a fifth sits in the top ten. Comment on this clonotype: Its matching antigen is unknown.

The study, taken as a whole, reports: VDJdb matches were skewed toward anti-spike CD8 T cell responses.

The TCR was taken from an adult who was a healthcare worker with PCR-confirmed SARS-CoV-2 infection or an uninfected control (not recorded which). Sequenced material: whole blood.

CDR3 residues: CASSQMGLAGGPAAEFF. CDR3 nucleotides: TGTGCCAGCAGCCAGATGGGGCTAGCGGGAGGGCCGGCGGCGGAGTTCTTC. The chain recombines TRBV25-1 with TRBJ2-1, with 12 bases that match TRBD2. CDR1 is MGHDK, CDR2 SYGVNS, per germline. The trim removed 6 bases at V and 14 bases at J, leaving 20 bases unmatched. CDR3 size: 17 residues. Combining the CDR3 with reference TRBV25-1 and TRBJ2-1 gives the whole variable domain EADIYQTPRYLVIGTGKKITLECSQTMGHDKMYWYQQDPGMELHLIHYSYGVNSTEKGDLSSESTVSRIRTEHFPLTLESARPSHTSQYLCASSQMGLAGGPAAEFFGPGTRLTVL.